This T cell receptor beta chain was recovered during a study of vaccination and CD4 T cells after COVID-19. About the research overall: Two Hispanic individuals were among six male and four female convalescent patients. The authors exposed cells to overlapping spike peptides derived from SARS-CoV-2, HCoV-NL63, HCoV-OC43 and HCoV-229E.

Details on this clonotype: The antigen remains unidentified.

As for time point: late sampling 161 to 241 days after vaccination in a few convalescent patients. Noted treatment: roughly ten-day PBMC culture with coronavirus spike peptide pools or control peptides (ViraFEST assay). The authors cultured 2 million to 2.5 million PBMCs per well with roughly 10 IU/ml IL-2 and about 10 ug/ml peptide pools. Days 3 and 7 saw half the medium swapped for fresh IL-2 medium. Germline values: CDR1 MNHNS, CDR2 SASEGT. The CDR3 totals 14 residues. Trimming left V 6 bases short and J 2 bases short, with 12 bases between. An Oncomine TCR Beta short-read assay was used to sequence the DNA from cultured CD4+ T cells. TCRdb reprocessed the PCR reads via MiXCR and lists one record per CDR3 protein. The table records about 17,000 distinct CDR3 sequences, roughly 48% of them present only once.

This sequence joins TRBV6-1 and TRBJ2-3, with D possibly TRBD2 on 5 matching bases. The receptor was derived from a human donor who had recovered from COVID-19. The source was CD4+ T cells from blood, cultured in vitro, collected about 7 months after SARS-CoV-2 vaccination. The CDR3 loop is CASRDLVFTDTQYF. The DNA for the CDR3 is TGTGCCAGCAGGGACTTAGTGTTCACAGATACGCAGTATTTT.